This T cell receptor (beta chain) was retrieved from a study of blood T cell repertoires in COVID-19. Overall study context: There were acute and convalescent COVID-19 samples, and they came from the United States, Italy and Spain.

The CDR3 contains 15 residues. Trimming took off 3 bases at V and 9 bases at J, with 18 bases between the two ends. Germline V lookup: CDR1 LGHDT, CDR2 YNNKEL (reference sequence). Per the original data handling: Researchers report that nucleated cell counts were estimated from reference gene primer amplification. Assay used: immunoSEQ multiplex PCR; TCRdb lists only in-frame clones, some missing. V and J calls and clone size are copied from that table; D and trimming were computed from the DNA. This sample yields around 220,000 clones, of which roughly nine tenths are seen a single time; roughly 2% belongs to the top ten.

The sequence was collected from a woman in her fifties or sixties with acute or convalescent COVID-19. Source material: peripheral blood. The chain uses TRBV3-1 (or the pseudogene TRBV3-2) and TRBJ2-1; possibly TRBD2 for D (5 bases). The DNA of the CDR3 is TGTGCCAGCAGCCAGAGGGTTGGTAGTCTAAGTGAGCAGTTCTTC. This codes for CASSQRVGSLSEQFF.